Listed here are 9 T cell receptor beta chains from one sample, sequenced in a study of early T cells in non-severe SARS-CoV-2 infection. Using its own MiXCR run on the 5' RACE reads, TCRdb lists one record per CDR3 protein. This sample has roughly 67,000 distinct CDR3 sequences, with approximately 10% found just once. Material for sequencing was whole blood. The source is an adult who was a healthcare worker with PCR-confirmed SARS-CoV-2 infection or an uninfected control (not recorded which).

This clonotype was observed at least ten times. J is TRBJ1-4 and V is TRBV12-3 or TRBV12-4, with D perhaps matching TRBD1 (6 bases). The CDR3 totals 15 residues. Trimming left V 5 bases short and J 2 bases short, with 12 bases between. CDR3 loop: CASSTRRGTNEKLFF. In nucleotides, the CDR3 is TGTGCCAGCAGTACCCGGAGGGGGACTAATGAAAAACTGTTTTTT.

V and J are TRBV7-2 and TRBJ2-7, with TRBD2 matching over 11 bases. CDR3 length equals 17 residues. The junction had 10 bases not matched to a gene; V was cut back by 3 bases and J by 3 bases. Germline CDR1 and CDR2: SGHTA and FQGNSA. The CDR3 reads CASSLDTLTSGNYEQYF. The CDR3 bases are TGTGCCAGCAGCTTGGATACCCTGACTAGCGGGAACTACGAGCAGTACTTC.

This clonotype was recorded a few times. This chain joins TRBV3-1 and TRBJ2-5, with 12 positions matching TRBD1. J gave up 4 bases and V 6 bases, and 9 bases lay outside the gene matches. CDR3 length: 16 residues. CDR1 and CDR2 (germline): LGHDT, YNNKEL (reference sequence). The CDR3 nucleotides read TGTGCCAGCAGTTACACCGGGACAGGGGGCGGAGAGACCCAGTACTTC. It encodes CASSYTGTGGGETQYF.

This clonotype has a handful of counts. The V call is TRBV19, the J call TRBJ2-2; D ambiguous. Trimming took off 3 bases at V and 1 base at J, with 9 bases between the two ends. Germline CDR1 reads LNHDA; CDR2 reads SQIVND (reference sequence). The CDR3 covers 15 residues. The CDR3 region is CASSIRNQNTGELFF. CDR3 coding DNA: TGTGCCAGTAGTATTCGGAATCAGAACACCGGGGAGCTGTTTTTT.

The DNA of the CDR3 is TGCGCCAGCAGCTTGGATAGCGGCAACTACAATGAGCAGTTCTTC. Residues: CASSLDSGNYNEQFF. V is TRBV5-1 and J is TRBJ2-1; tentative D call: TRBD2 (6 bases). Germline V CDR1 and CDR2: SGHRS, YFSETQ. The CDR3 is made up of 15 amino acids. Trimming removed 0 bases from V and 3 bases from J, with 10 bases in between.

This clonotype appeared many times. The gene calls are TRBV11-2 and TRBJ2-2, with D possibly matching TRBD1 (6 bases). The CDR3 has 17 residues. Per germline, CDR1 SGHAT and CDR2 FQNNGV. V gave up 4 bases and J gave up 7 bases, with 22 bases separating them. CDR3 loop: CASSSQALMGAVGELFF. The CDR3 DNA reads as TGTGCCAGCAGCTCCCAAGCGCTAATGGGGGCTGTCGGGGAGCTGTTTTTT.

This clonotype was seen a handful of times. The rearrangement joins TRBV7-9 to TRBJ2-4, with 10 bases lining up with TRBD2. The V and J ends lost 5 bases and 0 bases, in that order; junction bases with no gene match: 7. The CDR3 length is 17 residues. In germline, CDR1 is SEHNR, CDR2 FQNEAQ (reference sequence). CDR3 sequence reads: CASSPQREGLAKNIQYF. CDR3 nucleotide sequence: TGTGCCAGCAGCCCCCAGCGGGAGGGACTAGCCAAAAACATTCAGTACTTC.

This clonotype was recorded many times. This chain links TRBV5-4 with TRBJ1-1; 9 bases are shared with TRBD1. CDR3 size: 15 residues. The V gene end was trimmed by 2 bases and the J gene end by 10 bases; junction bases not matched to a gene: 12. Germline V gene lookup returns CDR1 SGHNT and CDR2 YYREEE (reference sequence). CDR3 in DNA: TGTGCCAGCAGCTTTAGACAGGGGGTGAACGGGGGAGCTTTCTTT. Amino acids: CASSFRQGVNGGAFF.

This clonotype was recorded at least ten times. The chain employs TRBV12-5 and TRBJ2-2, with TRBD2 as a possible D gene (6 bases). Germline CDR1 reads LGHNT; CDR2 reads FRNRAP. The CDR3 runs 14 residues. The V gene lost 5 bases and the J gene lost 4 bases, with 11 bases spanning the gap. The CDR3 DNA reads TGTGCTAGTGGTACTAACGGGGGCACCGGGGAGCTGTTTTTT. It encodes CASGTNGGTGELFF.